This T cell receptor beta chain is drawn from a study of CD8 T cells in ankylosing spondylitis. Study-level points and caveats: Past research had described some motif variants in reactive arthritis synovial fluid and blood.

The V gene lost 6 bases and the J gene lost 2 bases, with 8 bases spanning the gap. CDR3 length: 12 residues. This clonotype was seen ten or more times. The antigen is undetermined. TCRdb reprocessed the 5' RACE reads via MiXCR and lists one record per CDR3 protein. Among some 150,000 distinct CDR3 sequences, around 43% were seen once, and the ten largest hold about 16%. The rearrangement uses TRBV12-3 or TRBV12-4 and TRBJ2-7; the D gene is possibly TRBD2 (5 bases). Sequencing used synovial fluid, either unsorted or a sorted T cell fraction (not recorded which). The sequence derives from a male donor with ankylosing spondylitis. CDR3 bases: TGTGCCAGCAGCCCCGGGGCCTACGAGCAGTACTTC. Its translation: CASSPGAYEQYF.